This entry lists 29 T cell receptor beta chains sequenced from one sample in a study of blood T cell repertoires in COVID-19. Generated by immunoSEQ multiplex PCR, the TCRdb table keeps only in-frame clones and is missing some. Found here are some 350,000 clones, roughly 90% of them singletons; the top ten hold around 2.8%. The sample taken for sequencing was peripheral blood. The source is a woman aged 25-40 years with COVID-19, enrolled during active disease.

This clone turned up a few times. The rearrangement uses TRBV4-2 and TRBJ2-2, with 10 bases matching TRBD1. CDR3 length: 15 amino acids. CDR1 is LGHNA, CDR2 YNFKEQ, per germline. Unmatched junction bases numbered 3, after V lost 2 bases and J lost 6 bases. CDR3 DNA: TGTGCCAGCAGCCAACCGGACAGGGGGGCCGGGGAGCTGTTTTTT. Protein sequence: CASSQPDRGAGELFF.

The chain is built from TRBV6-6 and TRBJ2-1; D is perhaps TRBD1 (5 bases). Trimming removed 6 bases from V and 2 bases from J, with 14 bases in between. This CDR3 is built from 15 residues. CDR1 and CDR2 (germline): MNHNY, SVGAGI (reference sequence). The CDR3 sequence is CASRSRGEPYNEQFF. The CDR3 coding sequence is TGTGCCAGCAGATCAAGGGGTGAACCCTACAATGAGCAGTTCTTC.

This chain uses TRBV9 with TRBJ1-3, with a weak D call TRBD1 (6 bases). The CDR3 runs 13 residues. Deletions cut 4 bases from V and 2 bases from J, with 7 bases between. Germline CDR1 SGDLS, CDR2 YYNGEE. CDR3 sequence: CASSSGAGNTIYF. CDR3 bases: TGTGCCAGCAGCTCAGGGGCTGGAAACACCATATATTTT.

The V call is TRBV18, the J call TRBJ2-5, with 8 bases that match TRBD2. This CDR3 has 17 residues. The germline CDR1 and CDR2 sequences are KGHSH and LQKENI. J was trimmed by 1 base and V by 1 base; bases with no gene match: 8. The DNA of the CDR3 is TGTGCCAGCTCACCACTACCCGGGAGGGAGACCCAAGAGACCCAGTACTTC. Its translation: CASSPLPGRETQETQYF.

This chain uses TRBV6-5 with TRBJ2-5, with D unclear. The CDR3 length is 14 residues. Trimming left V 0 bases short and J 3 bases short, with 8 bases between. Germline V gene sequence: CDR1 MNHEY, CDR2 SVGAGI. The CDR3, as DNA: TGTGCCAGCAGTTACTCGGGCAACAAAGAGACCCAGTACTTC. Translation: CASSYSGNKETQYF.

This chain connects TRBV5-1 to TRBJ2-3; the match to TRBD2 covers 8 bases. The CDR3 spans 16 residues. The J segment lost 1 base and the V segment lost 2 bases, leaving 6 bases of the junction unmatched. The germline V gene encodes CDR1 SGHRS and CDR2 YFSETQ. The chain's CDR3 is CASSFLGLGGTDTQYF. The DNA for the CDR3 is TGCGCCAGCAGCTTCCTGGGACTAGGGGGCACAGATACGCAGTATTTT.

The chain employs TRBV28 and TRBJ2-6; D is ambiguous. Deletions cut 5 bases from V and 4 bases from J, with 12 bases between. There are 15 residues in the CDR3. Germline lookup yields CDR1 MDHEN and CDR2 SYDVKM. The CDR3 DNA reads TGTGCCAGCAGTATGGGCCCTCGGGGGGCCAACGTCCTGACTTTC. Its translation is CASSMGPRGANVLTF.

The chain uses TRBV21-1 and TRBJ1-3; the table's D call TRBD1 went unverified against the DNA. TRBV21-1 is described as a pseudogene. The CDR3 has 18 residues. The CDR3: CASSIPGSGGAGGNTIYF. The CDR3 DNA follows: TGTGCCAGCAGCATCCCCGGGTCAGGGGGCGCGGGAGGAAACACCATATATTTT.

The chain employs TRBV7-2 and TRBJ1-1; D possibly corresponds to TRBD1 (5 bases). The germline CDR1 and CDR2 sequences are SGHTA and FQGNSA. The CDR3 spans 13 residues. Trimming took off 2 bases at V and 3 bases at J, with 7 bases between the two ends. The CDR3 sequence is CASSLMGHTEAFF. CDR3 coding DNA: TGTGCCAGCAGCTTAATGGGGCACACTGAAGCTTTCTTT.

The chain carries TRBV10-2 and TRBJ2-7; 10 bases line up with TRBD2. Trimming cost V 7 bases and J 4 bases; bases outside gene matches: 13. The CDR3 totals 16 residues. Germline-derived CDR1 and CDR2 are WSHSY and SAAADI. The CDR3 DNA sequence: TGCGCCAGCATGGATCCGGGAACTAGCGGGATGTACGAGCAGTACGTC. Residues: CASMDPGTSGMYEQYV.

The rearrangement uses TRBV3-1 (or the pseudogene TRBV3-2) and TRBJ1-1; D is perhaps TRBD1 (5 bases). Germline CDR1 and CDR2: LGHDT and YNNKEL (reference sequence). This CDR3 comprises 14 residues. V was cut by 2 bases and J by 1 base, with 8 bases left in between. The CDR3 here is CASSQQGSNTEAFF. The CDR3 DNA sequence: TGTGCCAGCAGCCAACAGGGTTCGAACACTGAAGCTTTCTTT.

The count of this clone is one. V and J are TRBV6-2 or TRBV6-3 and TRBJ1-5; 7 nucleotides match TRBD1. Germline lookup yields CDR1 MNHEY and CDR2 SVGEGT. CDR3 length: 16 amino acids. V lost 6 bases, J lost 3 bases, and 11 bases stayed unmatched. CDR3 sequence: CASSPAGGLFNQPQHF. CDR3 sequence (DNA): TGTGCCAGCAGCCCCGCAGGGGGGCTTTTCAATCAGCCCCAGCATTTT.

V gene TRBV5-1 combines with J gene TRBJ2-1, with 8 bases aligning to TRBD1. After removal of 7 bases from V and 3 bases from J, the junction contained 6 bases not matched to a gene. The germline V gene encodes CDR1 SGHRS and CDR2 YFSETQ. The CDR3 consists of 14 residues. DNA of the CDR3: TGCGCCAGCTACAGGGGGTCGAGCTACAATGAGCAGTTCTTC. It yields the protein CASYRGSSYNEQFF.

The chain links TRBV27 to TRBJ2-3, with D possibly being TRBD2 (6 bases). This CDR3 has 14 amino acids. Trimming took 5 bases from V and 2 from J, leaving 11 bases between them. Per germline, CDR1 MNHEY and CDR2 SMNVEV (reference sequence). The CDR3, as DNA: TGTGCCAGCAGTCCGGGACTTCTCACAGATACGCAGTATTTT. This codes for CASSPGLLTDTQYF.

This chain links TRBV4-3 with TRBJ2-2; D is ambiguous. CDR1 LGHNA and CDR2 YSLEER come from the germline V gene. The CDR3 spans 15 residues. V dropped 1 base and J dropped 1 base, with 7 bases sitting between them. The CDR3 is CASSQAYRNTGELFF. The CDR3 region has the DNA TGCGCCAGCAGCCAAGCTTACAGGAACACCGGGGAGCTGTTTTTT.

The CDR3 loop reads CATSREGPGGETQYF. The CDR3 coding sequence is TGTGCCACCAGCAGAGAAGGCCCCGGGGGAGAGACCCAGTACTTC. V and J are TRBV15 and TRBJ2-5, with D tentatively TRBD2 (6 bases). Germline V gene data show CDR1 as LNHNV and CDR2 as YYDKDF (reference sequence). V dropped 0 bases and J dropped 4 bases, with 12 bases sitting between them. This CDR3 spans 15 amino acids.

The chain recombines TRBV11-2 with TRBJ2-7, with a tentative D call TRBD2 (7 bases). Trimming left V 5 bases short and J 3 bases short, with 17 bases between. The germline CDR1 and CDR2 sequences are SGHAT and FQNNGV. This CDR3 is 15 amino acids long. The CDR3 nucleotides are TGTGCCAGCAGCCCCGAGGGGGGGTATGGCTACGAGCAGTACTTC. This codes for CASSPEGGYGYEQYF.

J is TRBJ1-5 and V is TRBV2; D is perhaps TRBD1 (6 bases). The CDR3 runs 14 residues. V gave up 7 bases and J gave up 2 bases, with 12 bases separating them. Germline loops: CDR1 SNHLY, CDR2 FYNNEI. This CDR3 reads CASMRTEGNQPQHF. The CDR3 DNA sequence: TGTGCCAGCATGAGGACAGAGGGCAATCAGCCCCAGCATTTT.

The rearrangement links TRBV2 to TRBJ2-6, with 8 bases lining up with TRBD1. CDR3 length: 21 residues. V lost 5 bases, J lost 4 bases, and 22 bases stayed unmatched. Germline CDR1 and CDR2: SNHLY and FYNNEI. The CDR3 protein is CASSLDRLLIGGQDGANVLTF. The CDR3 DNA reads TGTGCCAGCAGTTTAGACAGACTCCTAATTGGGGGACAGGACGGGGCCAACGTCCTGACTTTC. Using reference TRBV2 and TRBJ2-6 for the parts outside the CDR3, the full variable domain is EPEVTQTPSHQVTQMGQEVILRCVPISNHLYFYWYRQILGQKVEFLVSFYNNEISEKSEIFDDQFSVERPDGSNFTLKIRSTKLEDSAMYFCASSLDRLLIGGQDGANVLTFGAGSRLTVL.

The chain joins TRBV7-9 to TRBJ1-1; possibly TRBD1 for D (5 bases). The CDR3 runs to 14 residues. The germline V gene has CDR1 SEHNR and CDR2 FQNEAQ (reference sequence). With 5 bases removed from V and 10 bases from J, the gap between germline ends came to 20 bases. The CDR3 bases are TGTGCCAGCAGCCCGCAGACAGCCCCCCTAGGAGCTTTCTTT. Translation: CASSPQTAPLGAFF.

This clone came up once. The J gene is TRBJ2-1, the V gene TRBV7-8; weak D call: TRBD1 (7 bases). Germline V CDR1 and CDR2: SGHVS, FQNEAQ. CDR3 size: 13 residues. V was clipped by 8 bases and J by 8 bases, with 16 bases between them. The CDR3: CASGGGARDEQFF. In nucleotides, the CDR3 is TGTGCCAGCGGAGGGGGCGCCCGGGATGAGCAGTTCTTC.

The gene calls are TRBV5-1 and TRBJ1-1, with 9 bases aligning to TRBD1. V was clipped by 3 bases and J by 5 bases; unmatched bases: 11. The CDR3 is made up of 16 amino acids. Germline V gives CDR1 SGHRS, CDR2 YFSETQ. The CDR3: CASSSAGTGSRTEAFF. In nucleotides, the CDR3 is TGCGCCAGCAGCTCTGCCGGGACAGGGAGTAGGACTGAAGCTTTCTTT.

J is TRBJ2-3 and V is TRBV28; 10 bases align to TRBD2. The CDR3 extends over 18 amino acids. Trimming cost V 8 bases and J 4 bases; bases outside gene matches: 18. Per the germline V gene, CDR1 is MDHEN and CDR2 is SYDVKM. This CDR3 reads CASPPSLRSGGAPDTQYF. CDR3 nucleotide sequence: TGTGCCAGCCCACCCAGCTTGAGGAGCGGGGGGGCCCCAGATACGCAGTATTTT. The full variable domain, in which reference TRBV28 and TRBJ2-3 provide the parts outside the CDR3, is DVKVTQSSRYLVKRTGEKVFLECVQDMDHENMFWYRQDPGLGLRLIYFSYDVKMKEKGDIPEGYSVSREKKERFSLILESASTNQTSMYLCASPPSLRSGGAPDTQYFGPGTRLTVL.

The gene calls are TRBV7-8 and TRBJ2-7; 8 positions agree with TRBD1. The V gene end was trimmed by 0 bases and the J gene end by 0 bases; junction bases not matched to a gene: 7. The CDR3 consists of 17 residues. CDR1 is SGHVS and CDR2 is FQNEAQ in the germline V gene. The CDR3 loop reads CASSLALDRGFSYEQYV. The CDR3 region has the DNA TGTGCCAGCAGCTTAGCTTTAGACAGGGGATTCTCCTACGAGCAGTACGTC.

The V call is TRBV5-4, the J call TRBJ2-2, with TRBD1 matching 8 bases. The ends lost 0 bases at V and 5 bases at J; junction bases unmatched: 6. The germline V gene encodes CDR1 SGHNT and CDR2 YYREEE (reference sequence). This CDR3 has 16 residues. The CDR3 region has the DNA TGTGCCAGCAGCTTGGGGGGGAGGACAGGGACCGGGGAGCTGTTTTTT. As protein: CASSLGGRTGTGELFF.

The rearrangement uses TRBV28 and TRBJ2-5; 7 nucleotides line up with TRBD2. Germline values: CDR1 MDHEN, CDR2 SYDVKM. The CDR3 runs 15 residues. V lost 2 bases, J lost 0 bases, and 3 bases stayed unmatched. CDR3 sequence (DNA): TGTGCCAGCAGTTTAGCGGGGGATTACCAAGAGACCCAGTACTTC. It translates to CASSLAGDYQETQYF. Full variable domain (remainder filled in from reference TRBV28 and TRBJ2-5): DVKVTQSSRYLVKRTGEKVFLECVQDMDHENMFWYRQDPGLGLRLIYFSYDVKMKEKGDIPEGYSVSREKKERFSLILESASTNQTSMYLCASSLAGDYQETQYFGPGTRLLVL.

The rearrangement links TRBV28 to TRBJ1-3, with 8 bases aligning to TRBD1. Germline CDR1 and CDR2: MDHEN and SYDVKM. The CDR3 totals 16 residues. V lost 5 bases, J lost 0 bases, and 6 bases stayed unmatched. The CDR3 DNA reads TGTGCCAGCAGTCTGGGACAGGCGATCTCTGGAAACACCATATATTTT. Protein product: CASSLGQAISGNTIYF.

The chain joins TRBV5-4 to TRBJ2-1; 12 bases fit TRBD2. CDR3 length: 16 residues. Germline CDR1 SGHNT, CDR2 YYREEE (reference sequence). Trimming removed 6 bases from V and 0 bases from J; junction bases left unmatched: 4. CDR3 loop: CASKLAGGYSYNEQFF. The CDR3 nucleotides are TGTGCCAGCAAGCTAGCGGGAGGGTACTCCTACAATGAGCAGTTCTTC.

Turning to this clone: Other nucleotide sequences from this sample produce the same CDR3. The V gene is TRBV18, the J gene TRBJ2-2; D may be TRBD2 (5 bases). Trimming cost V 3 bases and J 1 base, with 9 bases left between them. This CDR3 contains 15 residues. Germline V lookup: CDR1 KGHSH, CDR2 LQKENI. The CDR3: CASSPTGGNTGELFF. DNA for the CDR3: TGTGCCAGCTCACCCACCGGAGGGAACACCGGGGAGCTGTTTTTT. Drawing the rest from reference TRBV18 and TRBJ2-2, the complete variable domain is NAGVMQNPRHLVRRRGQEARLRCSPMKGHSHVYWYRQLPEEGLKFMVYLQKENIIDESGMPKERFSAEFPKEGPSILRIQQVVRGDSAAYFCASSPTGGNTGELFFGEGSRLTVL.